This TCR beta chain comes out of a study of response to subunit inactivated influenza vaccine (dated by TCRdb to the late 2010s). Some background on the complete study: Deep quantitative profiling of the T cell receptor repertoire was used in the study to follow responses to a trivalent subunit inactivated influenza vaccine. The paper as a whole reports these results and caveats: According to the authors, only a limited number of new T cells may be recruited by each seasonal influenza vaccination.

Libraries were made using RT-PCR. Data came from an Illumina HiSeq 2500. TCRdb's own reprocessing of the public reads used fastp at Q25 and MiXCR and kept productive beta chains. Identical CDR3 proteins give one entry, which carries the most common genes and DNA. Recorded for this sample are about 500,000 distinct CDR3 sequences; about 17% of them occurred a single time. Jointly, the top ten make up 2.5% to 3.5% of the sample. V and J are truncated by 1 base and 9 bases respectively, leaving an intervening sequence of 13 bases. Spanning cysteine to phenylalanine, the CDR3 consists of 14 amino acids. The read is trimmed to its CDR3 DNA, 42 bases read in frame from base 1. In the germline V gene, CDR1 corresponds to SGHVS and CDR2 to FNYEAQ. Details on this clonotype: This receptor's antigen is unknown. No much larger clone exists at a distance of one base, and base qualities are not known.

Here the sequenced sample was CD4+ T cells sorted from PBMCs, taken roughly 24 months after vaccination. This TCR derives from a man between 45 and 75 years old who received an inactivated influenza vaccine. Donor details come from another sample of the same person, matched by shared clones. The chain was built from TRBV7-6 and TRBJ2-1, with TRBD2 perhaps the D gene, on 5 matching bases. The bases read TGTGCCAGCAGCTTAGGGGCCCTAGAGGGTGAGCAGTTCTTC. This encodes CASSLGALEGEQFF.